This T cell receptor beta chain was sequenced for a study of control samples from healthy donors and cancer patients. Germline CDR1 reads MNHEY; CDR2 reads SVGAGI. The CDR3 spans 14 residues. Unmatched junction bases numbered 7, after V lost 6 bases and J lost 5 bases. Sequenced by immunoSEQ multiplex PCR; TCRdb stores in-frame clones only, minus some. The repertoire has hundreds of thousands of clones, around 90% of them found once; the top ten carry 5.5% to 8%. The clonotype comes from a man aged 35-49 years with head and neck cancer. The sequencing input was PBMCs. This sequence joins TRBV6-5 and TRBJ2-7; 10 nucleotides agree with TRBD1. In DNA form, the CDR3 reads TGTGCCAGCAGATCGGGACAGGGGTTTAACGAGCAGTACTTC. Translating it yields CASRSGQGFNEQYF.